Presented here are 15 T cell receptor beta chains from one specimen sequenced in a study of T cell repertoires in aging, cancer and after chemotherapy. A mixed TRB-A/B primer pool amplified rearranged TRB by multiplex touch-down PCR. TCRdb reprocessed the multiplex PCR reads via MiXCR and lists one record per CDR3 protein. The table lists about 14,000 distinct CDR3 sequences, around 25% of them singletons, with around half in the top ten. Peripheral blood genomic DNA, not sorted cells or RNA, was the template. What was sequenced was blood. These receptors originate from a human donor in good health.

The rearrangement links TRBV11-2 to TRBJ1-1; 9 bases agree with TRBD1. There are 15 residues in the CDR3. CDR1 SGHAT and CDR2 FQNNGV come from the germline V gene. The trim removed 9 bases at V and 4 bases at J, leaving 12 bases unmatched. The chain's CDR3 is CASQRSGTGSTEAFF. CDR3 DNA sequence: TGTGCCAGTCAACGATCCGGGACAGGGAGCACTGAAGCTTTCTTT.

The chain has TRBV9 and TRBJ2-7; 10 positions match TRBD1. Germline CDR1 SGDLS, CDR2 YYNGEE. This CDR3 has 15 residues. Trimming removed 3 bases from V and 4 bases from J; junction bases left unmatched: 7. The CDR3 nucleotides are TGTGCCAGCAGCGGAACGACAGGGGGCCCATACGAGCAGTACTTC. It yields the protein CASSGTTGGPYEQYF.

In its sample, this clonotype was seen a few times. The chain uses TRBV7-3 and TRBJ2-3; 9 nucleotides agree with TRBD2. With 5 bases clipped from V and 3 bases from J, the junction kept 12 bases outside the gene matches. CDR1 and CDR2 (germline): SGHTA, FQGTGA. The CDR3 spans 17 residues. The CDR3 region is CASSPYARGGATDTQYF. The CDR3 DNA reads TGTGCCAGCAGCCCCTACGCACGCGGGGGGGCTACAGATACGCAGTATTTT.

CDR3 in DNA: TGTGCCAGCAGTTACCCCAGCGGGGGGCCGAGGACCTACGAGCAGTACTTC. Translated, it gives CASSYPSGGPRTYEQYF. The rearrangement uses TRBV6-2 or TRBV6-3 and TRBJ2-7, with 9 nucleotides matching TRBD2. This CDR3 comprises 17 residues. J was trimmed by 2 bases and V by 2 bases; bases with no gene match: 10. The germline CDR1 and CDR2 sequences are MNHEY and SVGEGT.

The rearrangement uses TRBV12-3 or TRBV12-4 and TRBJ2-7; D is perhaps TRBD2 (5 bases). The CDR3 runs to 14 residues. V was trimmed by 7 bases and J by 2 bases, leaving 15 bases between them. As DNA, the CDR3 is TGTGCCAGCACTGTAAGGCGCGGGCCCTACGAGCAGTACTTC. As protein: CASTVRRGPYEQYF.

This clonotype was counted a single time. This clone may be a read error of a much larger clone one base away. V usage is TRBV6-5 and J usage is TRBJ2-7, with 12 nucleotides matching TRBD2. CDR1 and CDR2 from the germline V gene are MNHEY and SVGAGI. V dropped 6 bases and J dropped 2; count of bases not matched to a gene: 2. CDR3 length: 14 amino acids. CDR3 sequence reads: CASRTSGGPYEQYF. CDR3 bases: TGTGCCAGCAGGACTAGCGGGGGTCCCTACGAGCAGTACTTC.

For this clonotype: This may be a read error: a much more frequent sequence differs by one nucleotide. The chain is built from TRBV12-3 or TRBV12-4 and TRBJ1-6; D not resolved. This CDR3 has 14 amino acids. V was trimmed by 1 base and J by 7 bases, leaving 8 bases between them. CDR3 bases: TGTGCCAGCAGTTTAGGGATAGAGAATTCACCCCTCCACTTT. Protein sequence: CASSLGIENSPLHF.

This clonotype has ten or more counts. The gene calls are TRBV20-1 and TRBJ1-6; D is ambiguous. The germline V and J ends were trimmed by 6 bases and 7 bases, with 16 bases remaining between them. The CDR3 consists of 14 residues. CDR1 is DFQATT and CDR2 is SNEGSKA in the germline V gene (reference sequence). The CDR3 is CSARFGLSNSPLHF. The CDR3 DNA sequence: TGCAGTGCCCGGTTCGGACTGAGCAATTCACCCCTCCACTTT.

The chain carries TRBV5-1 and TRBJ1-1; D is possibly TRBD1 (5 bases). Deletions cut 4 bases from V and 1 base from J, with 11 bases between. From germline, CDR1 is SGHRS and CDR2 YFSETQ. This CDR3 has 14 amino acids. CDR3 region: CASSPRTPNTEAFF. The CDR3 region has the DNA TGCGCCAGCAGCCCACGGACACCGAACACTGAAGCTTTCTTT.

V is TRBV13 and J is TRBJ1-4, with D hard to call. Deletions cut 1 base from V and 5 bases from J, with 5 bases between. The CDR3 runs to 13 residues. CDR1 is PRHDT and CDR2 is FYEKMQ in the germline V gene (reference sequence). CDR3 coding DNA: TGTGCCAGCAGCTTAGAAGGGAATGAAAAACTGTTTTTT. This encodes CASSLEGNEKLFF.

The chain combines TRBV6-5 with TRBJ1-2; D is unclear. The CDR3 is made up of 13 amino acids. Trimming shortened V by 2 bases and J by 8 bases, and 12 bases separated the two germline ends. CDR1 and CDR2 from the germline V gene are MNHEY and SVGAGI. The chain's CDR3 is CASSYLAGQGYTF. In DNA form, the CDR3 reads TGTGCCAGCAGTTACCTGGCAGGCCAGGGCTACACCTTC.

This chain joins TRBV27 and TRBJ2-2; no clear D. Looked up from germline, CDR1 is MNHEY and CDR2 is SMNVEV (reference sequence). The CDR3 has 14 amino acids. V lost 3 bases and J lost 4, with 9 bases in between. This chain's CDR3 is CASSFRRTTGELFF. The DNA of the CDR3 is TGTGCCAGCAGTTTCAGGAGAACCACCGGGGAGCTGTTTTTT.

This clonotype was picked up a small number of times. The J gene is TRBJ1-2, the V gene TRBV10-3; no reliable D call. The CDR3 covers 13 residues. With 3 bases removed from V and 0 bases from J, the gap between germline ends came to 5 bases. Germline assignment: CDR1 ENHRY and CDR2 SYGVKD. The CDR3 DNA follows: TGTGCCATCAGTGAAGCCACTAACTATGGCTACACCTTC. Translation: CAISEATNYGYTF.

This clonotype was recorded at least ten times. V usage is TRBV6-5 and J usage is TRBJ1-6; D not certain. The CDR3 is 15 residues long. The V end was cut by 0 bases, the J end by 7 bases, with 10 bases between. The V gene's germline CDR1 is MNHEY and CDR2 SVGAGI. The CDR3 region is CASSYSSQRNSPLHF. The CDR3 DNA sequence: TGTGCCAGCAGTTACTCGAGTCAGAGGAATTCACCCCTCCACTTT.

The rearrangement links TRBV30 to TRBJ2-7, with TRBD1 identical over 11 bases. This CDR3 has 14 amino acids. V shed 2 bases and J 3 bases; nucleotides not matched to a gene: 3. Germline V CDR1 and CDR2: GTSNPN, SVGIG (reference sequence). CDR3 region: CAWSIGTGGYEQYF. The CDR3 DNA sequence: TGTGCCTGGAGTATCGGGACAGGGGGCTACGAGCAGTACTTC.